The 21 T cell receptor beta chains below all came from one sample that was sequenced in a study of cytomegalovirus exposure and HLA in healthy donors. Primers: 60 Vbeta forward and 13 Jbeta reverse. The table came from immunoSEQ multiplex PCR; TCRdb's copy has only in-frame clones and leaves some out. The repertoire includes over 100,000 clones, 80% of them detected once, and 4.5% to 5.5% sits in the top ten. The sequenced material came from PBMCs. These receptors all stem from a man aged 30 to 39 in good health and CMV-seronegative.

The chain has TRBV5-5 and TRBJ1-1, with a tentative D call TRBD1 (6 bases). The CDR3 runs 15 residues. Trimming removed 3 bases from V and 3 bases from J, with 15 bases in between. Per the germline V gene, CDR1 is SGHKS and CDR2 is YYEKEE (reference sequence). The CDR3 loop reads CASSYPQGQDTEAFF. The CDR3 nucleotides read TGTGCCAGCAGCTACCCACAGGGTCAGGACACTGAAGCTTTCTTT.

The J gene is TRBJ2-5, the V gene TRBV28; 9 bases line up with TRBD2. The germline V gene has CDR1 MDHEN and CDR2 SYDVKM. The CDR3 runs to 15 residues. Losses at the gene ends were 4 bases for V and 4 bases for J; bases not matched to a gene: 7. CDR3 nucleotide sequence: TGTGCCAGCAGTTCTCTAGCGGGATCTTTAGAGACCCAGTACTTC. It is translated as CASSSLAGSLETQYF.

The rearrangement links TRBV10-3 to TRBJ2-2; the match to TRBD2 covers 12 bases. Germline V lookup: CDR1 ENHRY, CDR2 SYGVKD. The CDR3 has 15 amino acids. J lost 4 bases, V lost 10 bases, and 7 bases had no gene match. The CDR3 here is CASQLAGGGTGELFF. The CDR3 nucleotides are TGTGCCAGCCAACTAGCGGGGGGTGGCACCGGGGAGCTGTTTTTT.

This sequence joins TRBV2 and TRBJ2-2; D not resolved. This CDR3 contains 15 residues. From germline, CDR1 is SNHLY and CDR2 FYNNEI. Deletions cut 1 base from V and 3 bases from J, with 9 bases between. The CDR3: CASSEGLHHTGELFF. In DNA, the CDR3 is TGTGCCAGCAGTGAAGGACTCCACCACACCGGGGAGCTGTTTTTT.

This clone was observed a handful of times. The chain's CDR3 is CASSLGGFMQPQHF. In DNA, the CDR3 is TGTGCCAGCAGCTTAGGGGGCTTTATGCAGCCCCAGCATTTT. The chain employs TRBV7-9 and TRBJ1-5; the D gene is possibly TRBD1 (5 bases). Trimming cost V 1 base and J 7 bases, with 11 bases left between them. The germline V gene has CDR1 SEHNR and CDR2 FQNEAQ (reference sequence). This CDR3 is 14 amino acids long.

This clone turned up a few times. This chain uses TRBV19 with TRBJ2-7, with 8 bases identical to TRBD2. V gave up 5 bases and J gave up 3 bases; unmatched junction bases: 3. The CDR3 is 13 amino acids. In germline, CDR1 is LNHDA, CDR2 SQIVND (reference sequence). The CDR3 DNA sequence: TGTGCCAGTAGTTTCGGGACTAGCTACGAGCAGTACTTC. Protein product: CASSFGTSYEQYF. The full variable domain, completed using reference TRBV19 and TRBJ2-7, is DGGITQSPKYLFRKEGQNVTLSCEQNLNHDAMYWYRQDPGQGLRLIYYSQIVNDFQKGDIAEGYSVSREKKESFPLTVTSAQKNPTAFYLCASSFGTSYEQYFGPGTRLTVT.

This chain joins TRBV4-1 and TRBJ2-3; 8 bases align to TRBD2. Germline V gene lookup returns CDR1 MGHRA and CDR2 YSYEKL. This CDR3 contains 17 residues. Losses at the gene ends were 1 base for V and 3 bases for J; bases not matched to a gene: 9. The CDR3 reads CASSQGGAGGGTDTQYF. The CDR3 coding sequence is TGCGCCAGCAGCCAAGGGGGCGCGGGCGGGGGGACAGATACGCAGTATTTT.

This chain connects TRBV4-3 to TRBJ2-1; D is uncertain. The CDR3 spans 14 residues. Trimming pared 2 bases from V and 6 bases from J, leaving 11 bases between. Germline V CDR1 and CDR2: LGHNA, YSLEER. The CDR3 DNA is TGCGCCAGCAGCCAATTTGTCGGTGTCAATGAGCAGTTCTTC. It is translated as CASSQFVGVNEQFF.

The chain has TRBV2 and TRBJ2-3, with 10 bases matching TRBD1. V dropped 6 bases and J dropped 1; count of bases not matched to a gene: 4. The CDR3 runs 15 residues. Germline assignment: CDR1 SNHLY and CDR2 FYNNEI. The CDR3 is CASSTGTGGTDTQYF. CDR3 DNA sequence: TGTGCCAGCAGCACCGGGACAGGGGGCACAGATACGCAGTATTTT.

The V and J genes are TRBV18 and TRBJ2-5, with D perhaps TRBD2 (5 bases). Trimming shortened V by 5 bases and J by 2 bases, and 9 bases separated the two germline ends. Germline V CDR1 and CDR2: KGHSH, LQKENI. The CDR3 extends over 13 amino acids. The CDR3, as DNA: TGTGCCAGCTCATCCGGGATGCAAGAGACCCAGTACTTC. As protein: CASSSGMQETQYF.

The chain recombines TRBV2 with TRBJ2-2; tentatively, D is TRBD2 (5 bases). Trimming left V 4 bases short and J 7 bases short, with 10 bases between. The CDR3 contains 13 residues. Germline assignment: CDR1 SNHLY and CDR2 FYNNEI. The CDR3: CASSAREGGELFF. CDR3 DNA: TGTGCCAGCAGTGCCCGAGAGGGCGGGGAGCTGTTTTTT.

This clone has more than one count but fewer than ten. The junction does not match germline at one end; this may be a read error. The chain employs TRBV7-7 and TRBJ2-1, with 9 nucleotides matching TRBD2. The CDR3 covers 15 residues. The V gene's germline CDR1 is SSHAT and CDR2 FNYEAQ (reference sequence). CDR3 amino acids: CASSLSGGGFNEQFF. In DNA form, the CDR3 reads TGTGCTAGCAGCCTTAGCGGGGGTGGGTTCAATGAGCAGTTCTTC.

This rearrangement joins TRBV5-1 to TRBJ1-1; TRBD1 aligns across 9 bases. This CDR3 has 15 residues. CDR1 and CDR2 (germline): SGHRS, YFSETQ. Losses at the gene ends were 5 bases for V and 5 bases for J; bases not matched to a gene: 10. CDR3 DNA: TGCGCCAGCAGTTCGGGACAGGGAGTGGTGACTGAAGCTTTCTTT. It translates to CASSSGQGVVTEAFF.

There are a few counts of this clone. This chain uses TRBV7-2 with TRBJ1-3, with D possibly matching TRBD1 (5 bases). The germline V gene has CDR1 SGHTA and CDR2 FQGNSA. CDR3 length: 13 amino acids. With 3 bases removed from V and 3 bases from J, the gap between germline ends came to 6 bases. CDR3 amino acids: CASSFGGGNTIYF. The CDR3 DNA reads as TGTGCCAGCAGCTTCGGGGGTGGAAACACCATATATTTT.

The table lists this clone with a few counts. This chain links TRBV7-9 with TRBJ1-1, with a tentative D call TRBD1 (6 bases). Per the germline V gene, CDR1 is SEHNR and CDR2 is FQNEAQ (reference sequence). CDR3 length: 15 residues. V was pared by 5 bases and J by 1 base, with 14 bases between. The CDR3 sequence is CASSPQGGGNTEAFF. CDR3 in DNA: TGTGCCAGCAGCCCCCAAGGGGGTGGGAACACTGAAGCTTTCTTT.

About this clone: The sample holds other DNA sequences that translate to the same CDR3. The gene calls are TRBV5-4 and TRBJ2-5; D remains ambiguous. This CDR3 comprises 13 residues. Germline V gene sequence: CDR1 SGHNT, CDR2 YYREEE (reference sequence). Trimming removed 0 bases at V and 4 bases at J, with 7 bases between. The CDR3 DNA follows: TGTGCCAGCAGCTTGGGACTGAGAGAGACCCAGTACTTC. Amino acid sequence: CASSLGLRETQYF. The full variable domain, completed using reference TRBV5-4 and TRBJ2-5, is ETGVTQSPTHLIKTRGQQVTLRCSSQSGHNTVSWYQQALGQGPQFIFQYYREEENGRGNFPPRFSGLQFPNYSSELNVNALELDDSALYLCASSLGLRETQYFGPGTRLLVL.

This sequence joins TRBV6-5 and TRBJ1-4; tentatively, D is TRBD1 (5 bases). Germline values: CDR1 MNHEY, CDR2 SVGAGI. V was cut by 0 bases and J by 5 bases, with 7 bases left in between. The CDR3 has 14 amino acids. In DNA form, the CDR3 reads TGTGCCAGCAGTTACTCAGGGGCAAATGAAAAACTGTTTTTT. This encodes CASSYSGANEKLFF.

This clone has a single count. This chain connects TRBV4-3 to TRBJ1-4, with 7 bases lining up with TRBD1. The CDR3 sequence is 13 residues long. Trimming took 5 bases from V and 15 from J; bases not matched to a gene: 12. Per germline, CDR1 LGHNA and CDR2 YSLEER. CDR3 protein: CASSLRPGGQMFF. CDR3 sequence (DNA): TGCGCCAGCAGCTTACGGCCAGGGGGTCAAATGTTTTTT.

The rearrangement uses TRBV28 and TRBJ1-2; the D is unclear. The germline gives CDR1 MDHEN, CDR2 SYDVKM. The CDR3 has 12 residues. V lost 11 bases and J lost 0, with 10 bases in between. The CDR3 protein is CACHTSNYGYTF. The DNA of the CDR3 is TGTGCCTGCCACACCTCTAACTATGGCTACACCTTC.

The V and J genes are TRBV6-5 and TRBJ2-7; 7 nucleotides align to TRBD2. V lost 0 bases, J lost 4 bases, and 3 bases stayed unmatched. From germline, CDR1 is MNHEY and CDR2 SVGAGI. CDR3 size: 14 residues. The DNA of the CDR3 is TGTGCCAGCAGTTACTCGCGGCGGGAGTACGAGCAGTACTTC. Translating gives CASSYSRREYEQYF.

The chain is built from TRBV7-2 and TRBJ2-3, with 8 bases identical to TRBD1. The germline V gene has CDR1 SGHTA and CDR2 FQGNSA. Unmatched junction bases numbered 11, after V lost 5 bases and J lost 4 bases. The CDR3 is 16 amino acids. The CDR3 is CASSAQGVLTADTQYF. The CDR3, as DNA: TGTGCCAGCAGCGCACAGGGGGTGCTTACGGCAGATACGCAGTATTTT.